Presented here are 7 T cell receptor beta chains from one specimen sequenced in a study of blood T cell repertoires in COVID-19. Measured with immunoSEQ multiplex PCR; TCRdb has only the in-frame clones, and not every one. Of around 100,000 clones in the sample, more than 75% were seen once. Sequenced input: peripheral blood. The receptors were sampled from a middle-aged man with acute or convalescent COVID-19.

The chain combines TRBV24-1 with TRBJ1-4, with TRBD1 identical over 8 bases. The junction had 9 bases not matched to a gene; V was cut back by 5 bases and J by 8 bases. The CDR3 length is 15 residues. Per the germline V gene, CDR1 is KGHDR and CDR2 is SFDVKD. DNA for the CDR3: TGTGCCACCAGTGGGGCAGGGGGCGCGGAGGAAAAACTGTTTTTT. This codes for CATSGAGGAEEKLFF.

This clone was seen more than once but under ten times. This chain links TRBV7-3 with TRBJ2-7; 9 bases fit TRBD1. Germline-derived CDR1 and CDR2 are SGHTA and FQGTGA. The CDR3 spans 14 residues. V trimming: 3 bases; J trimming: 6 bases; junction bases outside the gene matches: 6. The CDR3 here is CASSLGTGTSEQYF. In DNA form, the CDR3 reads TGTGCCAGCAGCTTGGGGACAGGGACATCCGAGCAGTACTTC.

The gene calls are TRBV19 and TRBJ1-6, with 11 nucleotides matching TRBD1. The V segment lost 6 bases and the J segment 8 bases; nucleotides outside the gene matches: 6. CDR1 is LNHDA and CDR2 is SQIVND in the germline V gene (reference sequence). CDR3 length equals 15 residues. The CDR3: CASRGQGAVDSPLHF. For the CDR3, the DNA is TGTGCCAGTAGAGGACAGGGGGCGGTGGATTCACCCCTCCACTTT.

The V call is TRBV24-1, the J call TRBJ1-2, with D uncertain. V lost 0 bases and J 2 bases, leaving 6 bases between the germline ends. CDR3 length: 14 amino acids. Germline CDR1 reads KGHDR; CDR2 reads SFDVKD. This CDR3 reads CATSDLHLNYGYTF. DNA of the CDR3: TGTGCCACCAGTGATTTGCACTTAAACTATGGCTACACCTTC.

The rearrangement links TRBV12-1 to TRBJ2-2; the table's D call, TRBD2, has no DNA check behind it. TRBV12-1 is a pseudogene. CDR3 length: 18 residues. Written as DNA, the CDR3 is TGTGCCAGCAGCTTTTTCGGTGCGCCCACCCTGAACACCGGGGAGCTGTTTTTT. The encoded protein is CASSFFGAPTLNTGELFF.

CDR3 in DNA: TGTGCCAGCAGCCCAGTACAGGGGGCGTCTAATAACTATGGCTACACCTTC. Residues: CASSPVQGASNNYGYTF. This chain uses TRBV7-9 with TRBJ1-2; 9 bases line up with TRBD1. The germline V gene encodes CDR1 SEHNR and CDR2 FQNEAQ (reference sequence). V was clipped by 5 bases and J by 1 base; unmatched bases: 11. The CDR3 has 17 residues.

This clone appeared a single time. This chain uses TRBV24-1 with TRBJ2-5, with D unclear. Germline CDR1 and CDR2: KGHDR and SFDVKD. Trimming left V 2 bases short and J 1 base short, with 7 bases between. The CDR3 runs 14 residues. Here the CDR3 DNA reads TGTGCCACCAGTGATTCCCAGGTCCAAGAGACCCAGTACTTC. This encodes CATSDSQVQETQYF.